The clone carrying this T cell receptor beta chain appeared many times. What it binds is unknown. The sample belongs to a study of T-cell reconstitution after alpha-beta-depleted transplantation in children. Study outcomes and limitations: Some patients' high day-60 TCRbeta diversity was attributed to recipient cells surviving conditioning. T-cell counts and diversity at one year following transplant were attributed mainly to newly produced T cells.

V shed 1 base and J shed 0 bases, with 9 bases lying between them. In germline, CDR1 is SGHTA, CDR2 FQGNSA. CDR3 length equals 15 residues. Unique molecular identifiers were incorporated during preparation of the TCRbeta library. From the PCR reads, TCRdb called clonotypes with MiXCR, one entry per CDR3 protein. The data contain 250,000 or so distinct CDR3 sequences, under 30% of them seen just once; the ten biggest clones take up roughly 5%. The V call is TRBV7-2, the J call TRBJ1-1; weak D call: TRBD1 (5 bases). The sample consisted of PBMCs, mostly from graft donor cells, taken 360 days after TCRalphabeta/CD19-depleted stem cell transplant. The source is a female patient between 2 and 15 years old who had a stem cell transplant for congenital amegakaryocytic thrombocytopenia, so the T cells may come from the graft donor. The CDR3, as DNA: TGTGCCAGCAGCTTAGATTCAGGGATGAACACTGAAGCTTTCTTT. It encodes CASSLDSGMNTEAFF.